The next 9 T cell receptor beta chains were all read from a single sample in a study of T cells in Graves' hyperthyroidism and ophthalmopathy. Amplified regions were TCR beta CDR3 sequences from RNA transcripts. The HTBI set primed first-round TCR CDR3 RT-PCR. TCRdb reanalysed the multiplex PCR reads using MiXCR and keeps one entry per CDR3 protein. The table shows approximately 380,000 distinct CDR3 sequences, with roughly 18% occurring only once. Source material: blood. The receptors were sampled from a man between 18 and 29 years old with Graves' ophthalmopathy.

Regarding this clonotype: This may come from a read error, since a much larger clone is one base off. The rearrangement joins TRBV20-1 to TRBJ2-1, with a weak D call TRBD1 (5 bases). The J call is doubtful: the DNA matches TRBJ2-7 better. The CDR3 is 11 residues long. CDR1 and CDR2 from the germline V gene are DFQATT and SNEGSKA (reference sequence). The CDR3, as DNA: TGCAGTGCCCAGGGCTACAATGAGCAGTACTTC. Translating it yields CSAQGYNEQYF.

The chain employs TRBV9 and TRBJ2-5; 12 bases fit TRBD2. This CDR3 is built from 17 residues. Germline V lookup: CDR1 SGDLS, CDR2 YYNGEE. Trimming removed 0 bases from V and 5 bases from J; junction bases left unmatched: 8. The CDR3 region has the DNA TGTGCCAGCAGCGTAGATCTAGCGGGAGGGCAGAGGGAGACCCAGTACTTC. Its translation is CASSVDLAGGQRETQYF. The full variable domain, with the rest looked up from reference TRBV9 and TRBJ2-5, is DSGVTQTPKHLITATGQRVTLRCSPRSGDLSVYWYQQSLDQGLQFLIQYYNGEERAKGNILERFSAQQFPDLHSELNLSSLELGDSALYFCASSVDLAGGQRETQYFGPGTRLLVL.

This clonotype was seen ten or more times. The CDR3 DNA reads TGTGCCAGCAGCTACAGGTCGTGGGGGTCCTACGAGCAGTACTTC. It specifies CASSYRSWGSYEQYF. The V gene is TRBV5-8, the J gene TRBJ2-7; D is tentatively TRBD1 or TRBD2 (5 bases each). The V end lost 3 bases, the J end lost 1 base, and 14 bases lay between the germline ends. Germline CDR1 SGHTS, CDR2 YDEGEE. This CDR3 has 15 amino acids.

This clonotype was seen at least ten times. This sequence joins TRBV18 and TRBJ2-7; maybe TRBD1 (6 bases). Trimming removed 6 bases from V and 5 bases from J, with 14 bases in between. In germline, CDR1 is KGHSH, CDR2 LQKENI. CDR3 size: 13 residues. The CDR3 is CASSPGRDNEQYF. CDR3 coding DNA: TGTGCCAGCTCTCCTGGAAGGGACAACGAGCAGTACTTC. Using reference TRBV18 and TRBJ2-7 for the parts outside the CDR3, the full variable domain is NAGVMQNPRHLVRRRGQEARLRCSPMKGHSHVYWYRQLPEEGLKFMVYLQKENIIDESGMPKERFSAEFPKEGPSILRIQQVVRGDSAAYFCASSPGRDNEQYFGPGTRLTVT.

The rearrangement uses TRBV2 and TRBJ2-1, with 7 bases identical to TRBD1. V lost 6 bases and J lost 12; bases outside the gene matches: 20. CDR3 length equals 16 residues. The germline gives CDR1 SNHLY, CDR2 FYNNEI. CDR3 in DNA: TGTGCCAGCAGCGCCCACCGGGACAGCCCCTATAAGGCGCAGTTCTTC. This sequence encodes CASSAHRDSPYKAQFF. The whole variable domain, filled in from reference TRBV2 and TRBJ2-1, reads EPEVTQTPSHQVTQMGQEVILRCVPISNHLYFYWYRQILGQKVEFLVSFYNNEISEKSEIFDDQFSVERPDGSNFTLKIRSTKLEDSAMYFCASSAHRDSPYKAQFFGPGTRLTVL.

The chain recombines TRBV4-1 with TRBJ2-5, with 9 positions matching TRBD2. In germline, CDR1 is MGHRA, CDR2 YSYEKL. The J segment lost 2 bases and the V segment lost 1 base, leaving 5 bases of the junction unmatched. This CDR3 is 16 amino acids long. CDR3 sequence (DNA): TGCGCCAGCAGCCAAGGTGTTAGCGGGGGACAAGAGACCCAGTACTTC. Its protein is CASSQGVSGGQETQYF.

This clonotype was observed many times. The rearrangement links TRBV5-4 to TRBJ1-2, with D possibly TRBD1 on 6 matching bases. The CDR3 is 16 amino acids. Germline V gene lookup returns CDR1 SGHNT and CDR2 YYREEE (reference sequence). Between the trimmed V and J ends, which lost 4 bases and 4 bases, there was a span of 20 bases. The CDR3 DNA reads as TGTGCCAGCAGCAACCCACTCAGGGGAAGAGGCTATGGCTACACCTTC. The encoded protein is CASSNPLRGRGYGYTF.

This clonotype was counted ten times or more. The chain combines TRBV18 with TRBJ1-4, with unresolved D. Looked up from germline, CDR1 is KGHSH and CDR2 is LQKENI. This CDR3 is 15 amino acids long. V was clipped by 3 bases and J by 8 bases, with 16 bases between them. CDR3 amino acids: CASSPSSGVGEKLFF. CDR3 nucleotide sequence: TGTGCCAGCTCACCGTCGTCCGGGGTAGGGGAAAAACTGTTTTTT.

Ten or more counts support this clonotype. The chain couples TRBV7-9 to TRBJ2-3; maybe TRBD2 (6 bases). The V gene's germline CDR1 is SEHNR and CDR2 FQNEAQ (reference sequence). Trimming took off 7 bases at V and 4 bases at J, with 15 bases between the two ends. CDR3 length equals 14 residues. CDR3 sequence reads: CASKPGVRADTQYF. The DNA of the CDR3 is TGTGCCAGCAAACCGGGGGTTAGGGCAGATACGCAGTATTTT.